Below are 25 T cell receptor beta chains sequenced from a single sample in a study of CD8+ T cells in alopecia areata. Following extraction, RNA underwent reverse transcription to cDNA, which served as the sequencing template. Some clones are missing from TCRdb's copy, which holds only in-frame ones; the method was immunoSEQ multiplex PCR. Here the sample spans about 110,000 clones, around 50% being singletons. Treatment meaning: oral pan-JAK inhibitor, 5-10 mg twice daily. Here the sequenced sample was CD8+ T cells sorted from blood, taken at week 24, from a patient treated with tofacitinib. Receptor source: a human donor with alopecia areata.

A few counts support this clone. V usage is TRBV30 and J usage is TRBJ2-6; tentative D call: TRBD1 (6 bases). There are 14 residues in the CDR3. From germline, CDR1 is GTSNPN and CDR2 SVGIG (reference sequence). The V end lost 2 bases, the J end lost 2 bases, and 7 bases lay between the germline ends. The CDR3 sequence: CAWSSGAGANVLTF. CDR3 in DNA: TGTGCCTGGAGTTCAGGGGCTGGGGCCAACGTCCTGACTTTC.

This clone was counted between two and nine times. The chain carries TRBV7-2 and TRBJ2-7; D is undetermined. Germline values: CDR1 SGHTA, CDR2 FQGNSA. The CDR3 length is 14 residues. V was shortened by 1 base and J by 4 bases, with 11 bases between the two germline ends. The CDR3 loop is CASSLVTPQYEQYF. The CDR3 DNA is TGTGCCAGCAGCTTAGTTACACCCCAGTACGAGCAGTACTTC.

The chain uses TRBV7-9 and TRBJ1-1, with 7 bases matching TRBD1. Germline CDR1 is SEHNR and CDR2 is FQNEAQ (reference sequence). The CDR3 is 15 amino acids. The trim removed 1 base at V and 5 bases at J, leaving 7 bases unmatched. The CDR3 DNA reads TGTGCCAGCAGCTTAGTCAGGGGGGGTACGACTGAAGCTTTCTTT. The encoded protein is CASSLVRGGTTEAFF.

The rearrangement links TRBV12-5 to TRBJ1-1; D is ambiguous. CDR1 is LGHNT and CDR2 is FRNRAP in the germline V gene. This CDR3 has 19 residues. V was pared by 0 bases and J by 4 bases, with 24 bases between. The CDR3 DNA is TGTGCTAGTGGTTTGGTACCGGAGGACCCACGGGTTCGGAGCACTGAAGCTTTCTTT. It codes for CASGLVPEDPRVRSTEAFF.

CDR3 sequence: CASSEFGTGADTQYF. The CDR3 nucleotides read TGTGCCAGCAGTGAATTTGGGACCGGGGCAGATACGCAGTATTTT. The rearrangement uses TRBV25-1 and TRBJ2-3, with D perhaps matching TRBD1 or TRBD2 (5 bases each). Deletions cut 1 base from V and 4 bases from J, with 12 bases between. CDR1 and CDR2 (germline): MGHDK, SYGVNS. The CDR3 covers 15 residues.

The V and J genes are TRBV27 and TRBJ2-3; 7 nucleotides align to TRBD1. This CDR3 region has 13 residues. V shed 5 bases, J shed 3 bases, and the junction held 2 bases outside the gene matches. Germline-derived CDR1 and CDR2 are MNHEY and SMNVEV (reference sequence). CDR3 loop: CASSGTVTDTQYF. CDR3 sequence (DNA): TGTGCCAGCAGTGGGACAGTAACAGATACGCAGTATTTT.

The chain recombines TRBV7-6 with TRBJ2-5; D perhaps matches TRBD1 (5 bases). Trimming shortened V by 5 bases and J by 7 bases, and 14 bases separated the two germline ends. The CDR3 is 13 residues long. Per the germline V gene, CDR1 is SGHVS and CDR2 is FNYEAQ. The CDR3 coding sequence is TGTGCCAGCAGCCCTGGGGCTCGACGGACCCAGTACTTC. This encodes CASSPGARRTQYF.

This clone was recorded many times. This chain connects TRBV6-4 to TRBJ2-3; 13 bases are shared with TRBD2. V lost 2 bases, J lost 2 bases, and 1 base stayed unmatched. This CDR3 region has 16 residues. CDR1 is MRHNA and CDR2 is SNTAGT in the germline V gene. CDR3 amino acids: CASSDTSGGATDTQYF. The CDR3 bases are TGTGCCAGCAGTGACACTAGCGGGGGGGCCACAGATACGCAGTATTTT.

This clone turned up a few times. The chain has TRBV7-9 and TRBJ2-7; D remains unclear. This CDR3 has 13 amino acids. Trimming pared 0 bases from V and 5 bases from J, leaving 8 bases between. Germline values: CDR1 SEHNR, CDR2 FQNEAQ (reference sequence). CDR3 region: CASSLAPAHEQYF. In DNA form, the CDR3 reads TGTGCCAGCAGCTTAGCTCCGGCCCACGAGCAGTACTTC.

The chain combines TRBV6-5 with TRBJ1-2; TRBD1 matches at 10 bases. V was pared by 2 bases and J by 10 bases, with 1 base of the junction left unmatched. Germline lookup yields CDR1 MNHEY and CDR2 SVGAGI. This CDR3 contains 12 residues. The CDR3 sequence is CASSYGTGDYTF. The CDR3 region has the DNA TGTGCCAGCAGTTACGGGACAGGGGACTACACCTTC.

This clone appeared a few times. This chain connects TRBV5-6 to TRBJ1-1; a weak D match, TRBD1 (5 bases). The CDR3 spans 12 residues. Trimming took 2 bases from V and 6 from J, leaving 8 bases between them. Germline V lookup: CDR1 SGHDT, CDR2 YYEEEE. The CDR3 loop reads CASSLGEAEAFF. CDR3 DNA sequence: TGTGCCAGCAGCTTAGGGGAGGCTGAAGCTTTCTTT. Full variable domain (rest looked up from reference TRBV5-6 and TRBJ1-1): DAGVTQSPTHLIKTRGQQVTLRCSPKSGHDTVSWYQQALGQGPQFIFQYYEEEERQRGNFPDRFSGHQFPNYSSELNVNALLLGDSALYLCASSLGEAEAFFGQGTRLTVV.

This clone was seen just once. The chain recombines TRBV25-1 with TRBJ1-2; D ambiguous. The CDR3 is 11 residues long. Trimming took off 0 bases at V and 10 bases at J, with 6 bases between the two ends. Per germline, CDR1 MGHDK and CDR2 SYGVNS. The CDR3 is CASSEYNAYTF. CDR3 bases: TGTGCCAGCAGTGAATATAATGCCTACACCTTC.

This chain links TRBV27 with TRBJ1-1; TRBD1 aligns across 9 bases. CDR3 length: 14 amino acids. The V segment lost 4 bases and the J segment 5 bases; nucleotides outside the gene matches: 5. Looked up from germline, CDR1 is MNHEY and CDR2 is SMNVEV (reference sequence). CDR3 DNA sequence: TGTGCCAGCAGTTCGACAGGGGGAAGTACTGAAGCTTTCTTT. As protein: CASSSTGGSTEAFF.

The chain employs TRBV27 and TRBJ2-2, with 12 positions matching TRBD2. This CDR3 is built from 16 residues. Looked up from germline, CDR1 is MNHEY and CDR2 is SMNVEV (reference sequence). The V and J ends lost 5 bases and 4 bases, in that order; junction bases with no gene match: 5. CDR3 sequence (DNA): TGTGCCAGCAGTGACCTAGCGGGGGGGCCCACCGGGGAGCTGTTTTTT. Protein product: CASSDLAGGPTGELFF.

There are many counts of this clone. The rearrangement links TRBV6-6 to TRBJ1-1; TRBD1 might be the D (5 bases). V was shortened by 6 bases and J by 1 base, with 9 bases between the two germline ends. From germline, CDR1 is MNHNY and CDR2 SVGAGI (reference sequence). This CDR3 is built from 13 residues. The CDR3 nucleotides read TGTGCCAGCAGCCCCGGGGGGAACACTGAAGCTTTCTTT. Translation gives CASSPGGNTEAFF.

V and J are TRBV7-9 and TRBJ2-7; the D gene is possibly TRBD2 (6 bases). V was clipped by 3 bases and J by 6 bases, with 18 bases between them. The germline V gene has CDR1 SEHNR and CDR2 FQNEAQ (reference sequence). This CDR3 contains 15 residues. CDR3 sequence (DNA): TGTGCCAGCAGCTTTGGAGGGTCCGGAGGTGGCGAGCAGTACTTC. As protein: CASSFGGSGGGEQYF.

This clone came up a few times. The chain uses TRBV6-6 and TRBJ1-2; D may be TRBD1 (5 bases). Germline V gene lookup returns CDR1 MNHNY and CDR2 SVGAGI (reference sequence). This CDR3 is 15 amino acids long. V was cut by 0 bases and J by 4 bases, with 12 bases left in between. The CDR3 here is CASSYSNQGPYGYTF. CDR3 DNA sequence: TGTGCCAGCAGTTACTCGAATCAGGGACCCTATGGCTACACCTTC.

The chain employs TRBV6-6 and TRBJ2-5; 10 nucleotides match TRBD1. V lost 5 bases, J lost 5 bases, and 8 bases stayed unmatched. The CDR3 length is 15 residues. Germline-derived CDR1 and CDR2 are MNHNY and SVGAGI (reference sequence). The CDR3 loop reads CASSPGTGDVETQYF. The DNA of the CDR3 is TGTGCCAGCAGTCCCGGGACAGGGGATGTGGAGACCCAGTACTTC.

V usage is TRBV27 and J usage is TRBJ2-7; 8 bases are a match to TRBD1. V was pared by 2 bases and J by 2 bases, with 11 bases of the junction left unmatched. Germline V CDR1 and CDR2: MNHEY, SMNVEV (reference sequence). The CDR3 length is 17 residues. Written as DNA, the CDR3 is TGTGCCAGCAGTTTAGGAGGTGAGGACAGGGTCCCCTACGAGCAGTACTTC. Protein sequence: CASSLGGEDRVPYEQYF.

V usage is TRBV15 and J usage is TRBJ2-3; D uncertain. CDR3 length equals 14 residues. The germline CDR1 and CDR2 sequences are LNHNV and YYDKDF (reference sequence). The ends were cut back, 5 bases at V and 6 bases at J, with 15 bases in the middle. The CDR3 is CATSFRLDLDTQYF. The CDR3 bases are TGTGCCACCAGCTTCCGCCTGGACCTGGATACGCAGTATTTT.

This clone showed up just a few times. The chain employs TRBV4-3 and TRBJ1-1; D unclear. Trimming left V 1 base short and J 2 bases short, with 11 bases between. Germline CDR1 reads LGHNA; CDR2 reads YSLEER. The CDR3 runs to 15 residues. This CDR3 is CASSQGRVDNTEAFF. The CDR3 DNA is TGCGCCAGCAGCCAAGGGAGGGTAGATAACACTGAAGCTTTCTTT.

This sequence joins TRBV27 and TRBJ2-3; 7 nucleotides align to TRBD2. The trim removed 2 bases at V and 11 bases at J, leaving 7 bases unmatched. The CDR3 spans 13 residues. Looked up from germline, CDR1 is MNHEY and CDR2 is SMNVEV (reference sequence). The DNA for the CDR3 is TGTGCCAGCAGTTTAATTGCGGGGGTCGAGCAGTATTTT. Its translation: CASSLIAGVEQYF.

The chain combines TRBV19 with TRBJ2-2; 7 bases are a match to TRBD1. This CDR3 region has 13 residues. V gave up 10 bases and J gave up 6 bases; unmatched junction bases: 8. Germline CDR1 reads LNHDA; CDR2 reads SQIVND (reference sequence). CDR3 coding DNA: TGTGCCATTCAATCACAGGGGTCCGGGGAGCTGTTTTTT. Its translation: CAIQSQGSGELFF.

V and J are TRBV6-1 and TRBJ1-6; no reliable D call. The germline CDR1 and CDR2 sequences are MNHNS and SASEGT. The CDR3 is 16 residues long. V was clipped by 2 bases and J by 10 bases, with 18 bases between them. The chain's CDR3 is CASSEFVGRSGSPLHF. The CDR3 DNA reads as TGTGCCAGCAGTGAATTCGTGGGAAGAAGTGGATCACCCCTCCACTTT.

CDR3 in amino acids: CASNYRGNTEAFF. The CDR3 DNA is TGTGCCAGCAACTACAGGGGGAACACTGAAGCTTTCTTT. The J gene is TRBJ1-1, the V gene TRBV6-5; 7 positions agree with TRBD1. V shed 7 bases, J shed 1 base, and the junction held 3 bases outside the gene matches. CDR3 length equals 13 residues. The germline gives CDR1 MNHEY, CDR2 SVGAGI.